This T cell receptor beta chain was recorded in a study of blood T cell repertoires in COVID-19. At the level of the study: Sites in the United States, Italy and Spain provided acute and convalescent COVID-19 samples.

As originally analysed: By means of reference gene primer amplification, nucleated cell counts were estimated. Profiled with immunoSEQ multiplex PCR; TCRdb holds only in-frame clones, not every one. V and J calls and clone size are given by that table; D and trimming were obtained from the DNA. The table has about 80,000 clones, roughly 80% seen once. The table lists this clone with many counts. The junction departs from the called germline gene at one end, perhaps through a read error. The same CDR3 can be traced to other DNA sequences in this sample. Seattle patients were enrolled while actively infected and followed longitudinally. The CDR3 is 16 residues long. CDR1 is SGHKS, CDR2 YYEKEE, per germline (reference sequence).

The receptor was derived from a man aged 55 to 70 with COVID-19, enrolled during active disease. The chain uses TRBV5-5 and TRBJ2-3, with 9 bases matching TRBD2. The sample taken for sequencing was peripheral blood. The CDR3 bases are TGTGCCCGCAGCTTGGGTGGGGGCGGGAGGGCCCTCCCTGGGTATTTT. This codes for CARSLGGGGRALPGYF.